This T cell receptor beta chain appears in the sequencing data of a study of Ad26.COV2.S vaccination and SARS-CoV-2 variants. Study in general: The donor participated in the COV1001 trial, in its Ad26.COV2.S arm.

The table lists this clone with a count of one. Treatment here: about 20 received Ad26.COV2.S at low or high dose, single or two shots; about 5 received placebo; per-sample allocation not given. Sample collection was performed on day 63 after the first vaccine or placebo injection. Germline CDR1 LGHDT, CDR2 YNNKEL (reference sequence). This CDR3 spans 12 amino acids. V lost 2 bases and J 6 bases, leaving 7 bases between the germline ends. Profiling relied on immunoSEQ multiplex PCR, and the TCRdb table lists in-frame clones only, not all of them. The data hold more than 300,000 clones, with about 88% observed a single time.

The J gene is TRBJ1-2, the V gene TRBV3-1 (or the pseudogene TRBV3-2); the D gene is possibly TRBD1 (5 bases). The sequence was obtained from a person aged 18-60 years who received the Ad26.COV2.S COVID-19 vaccine or a placebo. The sample consisted of peripheral blood, taken in a trial of Ad26.COV2.S vaccine versus placebo. The CDR3 is CASSQRGNGYTF. The DNA for the CDR3 is TGTGCCAGCAGCCAAAGGGGAAATGGCTACACCTTC.